Listed here is a single TCR beta chain. The source of the sample is a study of blood T cells in healthy people across ages. Through a sample-barcoded 5' primer and a J-beta primer mix, a second PCR was run for roughly 6 to 12 cycles. TCRdb re-derived calls from the 5' RACE reads in MiXCR, one entry per CDR3 protein. The sample holds around 1.1 million distinct CDR3 sequences, more than 30% seen once. The ends were cut back, 5 bases at V and 2 bases at J, with 11 bases in the middle. The CDR3 length is 14 residues. Germline lookup yields CDR1 MNHEY and CDR2 SVGAGI. Sample: blood. The chain employs TRBV6-5 and TRBJ2-3; a possible D gene is TRBD2 (5 bases). This clonotype was sampled from a man aged 18 to 29 in good health. This CDR3 is CASSRTVFTDTQYF. In nucleotides, the CDR3 is TGTGCCAGCAGTCGGACTGTTTTCACAGATACGCAGTATTTT.